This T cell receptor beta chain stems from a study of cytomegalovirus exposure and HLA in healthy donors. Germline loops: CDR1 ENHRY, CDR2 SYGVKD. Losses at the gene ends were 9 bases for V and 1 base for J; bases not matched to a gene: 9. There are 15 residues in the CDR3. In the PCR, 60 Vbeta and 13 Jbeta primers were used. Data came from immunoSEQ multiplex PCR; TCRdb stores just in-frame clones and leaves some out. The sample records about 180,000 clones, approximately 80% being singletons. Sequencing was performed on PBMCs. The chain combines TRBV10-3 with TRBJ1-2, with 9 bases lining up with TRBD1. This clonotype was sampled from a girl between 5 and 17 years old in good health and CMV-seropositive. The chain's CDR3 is CAIQQGASYNYGYTF. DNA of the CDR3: TGTGCCATTCAACAGGGGGCGAGTTATAACTATGGCTACACCTTC.